These 2 T cell receptor beta chains share one sample of origin, sequenced in a study of blood T cell repertoires in COVID-19. Generated by immunoSEQ multiplex PCR, the TCRdb table keeps only in-frame clones and is missing some. The sample lists under 200,000 clones; around 85% were seen once. Sequenced: peripheral blood. These receptors all come from a woman of 80 years or more with acute or convalescent COVID-19.

The chain carries TRBV4-1 and TRBJ2-7; a possible D gene is TRBD2 (6 bases). V gave up 6 bases and J gave up 5 bases, with 17 bases separating them. CDR1 is MGHRA, CDR2 YSYEKL, per germline. This CDR3 comprises 14 residues. The CDR3 DNA follows: TGCGCCAGCAGTCGTCCGGGACTTAAGGACGAGCAGTACTTC. Its translation: CASSRPGLKDEQYF.

The CDR3 protein is CASSSTGPNYGYTF. Written as DNA, the CDR3 is TGTGCCAGCAGCTCGACAGGACCGAACTATGGCTACACCTTC. The chain has TRBV7-9 and TRBJ1-2; D is possibly TRBD1 (6 bases). The ends were cut back, 4 bases at V and 2 bases at J, with 11 bases in the middle. This CDR3 is built from 14 residues. From germline, CDR1 is SEHNR and CDR2 FQNEAQ (reference sequence).